The 6 T cell receptor beta chains given below trace back to one sample, sequenced in a study of blood T cell repertoires in COVID-19. Assay used: immunoSEQ multiplex PCR; TCRdb lists only in-frame clones, some missing. The table includes almost 400,000 clones, about 90% detected once. Source material: PBMCs or T cells enriched from blood (not recorded which). These TCRs come from a woman in her twenties or thirties who had recovered from COVID-19.

The chain recombines TRBV18 with TRBJ1-2; 8 bases fit TRBD1. CDR3 size: 13 residues. With 5 bases clipped from V and 6 bases from J, the junction kept 5 bases outside the gene matches. Germline V gene data show CDR1 as KGHSH and CDR2 as LQKENI. The CDR3 DNA follows: TGTGCCAGCTCATTGGACAGGGATCATGGCTACACCTTC. It encodes CASSLDRDHGYTF.

The chain employs TRBV2 and TRBJ1-4; D may be TRBD1 (6 bases). The V end was cut by 3 bases, the J end by 7 bases, with 15 bases between. Germline CDR1 is SNHLY and CDR2 is FYNNEI. This CDR3 has 15 residues. CDR3 residues: CASSELGAVVEKLFF. In DNA form, the CDR3 reads TGTGCCAGCAGTGAGTTGGGGGCTGTGGTTGAAAAACTGTTTTTT. The full variable domain, completed using reference TRBV2 and TRBJ1-4, is EPEVTQTPSHQVTQMGQEVILRCVPISNHLYFYWYRQILGQKVEFLVSFYNNEISEKSEIFDDQFSVERPDGSNFTLKIRSTKLEDSAMYFCASSELGAVVEKLFFGSGTQLSVL.

This chain uses TRBV14 with TRBJ2-1; possibly TRBD2 for D (6 bases). V was shortened by 3 bases and J by 7 bases, with 10 bases between the two germline ends. CDR1 and CDR2 from the germline V gene are SGHDN and FVKESK. The CDR3 sequence is 13 residues long. The CDR3 here is CASSHSRGNEQFF. As DNA, the CDR3 is TGTGCCAGCAGCCACTCGCGGGGTAATGAGCAGTTCTTC.

V is TRBV20-1 and J is TRBJ1-2, with TRBD1 as a possible D gene (5 bases). Between the trimmed V and J ends, which lost 3 bases and 4 bases, there was a span of 12 bases. The CDR3 totals 13 residues. Germline CDR1 DFQATT, CDR2 SNEGSKA (reference sequence). CDR3 coding DNA: TGCAGTGCTAGTGAGGGGCTTGGCTATGGCTACACCTTC. Translated: CSASEGLGYGYTF.

The V call is TRBV6-2 or TRBV6-3, the J call TRBJ2-7; the match to TRBD1 covers 9 bases. The CDR3 loop spans 15 amino acids. The V segment lost 5 bases and the J segment 6 bases; nucleotides outside the gene matches: 11. CDR1 is MNHEY, CDR2 SVGEGT, per germline. CDR3 sequence: CASSDPGQGSIEQYF. The DNA of the CDR3 is TGTGCCAGCAGTGACCCGGGACAGGGATCCATCGAGCAGTACTTC.

The chain employs TRBV30 and TRBJ1-5, with D possibly TRBD1 on 6 matching bases. The CDR3 consists of 12 residues. Germline CDR1 and CDR2: GTSNPN and SVGIG (reference sequence). Trimming removed 5 bases from V and 4 bases from J, with 9 bases in between. The CDR3 DNA follows: TGTGCCTGGGGCCAGGGGAATCAGCCCCAGCATTTT. This sequence encodes CAWGQGNQPQHF.